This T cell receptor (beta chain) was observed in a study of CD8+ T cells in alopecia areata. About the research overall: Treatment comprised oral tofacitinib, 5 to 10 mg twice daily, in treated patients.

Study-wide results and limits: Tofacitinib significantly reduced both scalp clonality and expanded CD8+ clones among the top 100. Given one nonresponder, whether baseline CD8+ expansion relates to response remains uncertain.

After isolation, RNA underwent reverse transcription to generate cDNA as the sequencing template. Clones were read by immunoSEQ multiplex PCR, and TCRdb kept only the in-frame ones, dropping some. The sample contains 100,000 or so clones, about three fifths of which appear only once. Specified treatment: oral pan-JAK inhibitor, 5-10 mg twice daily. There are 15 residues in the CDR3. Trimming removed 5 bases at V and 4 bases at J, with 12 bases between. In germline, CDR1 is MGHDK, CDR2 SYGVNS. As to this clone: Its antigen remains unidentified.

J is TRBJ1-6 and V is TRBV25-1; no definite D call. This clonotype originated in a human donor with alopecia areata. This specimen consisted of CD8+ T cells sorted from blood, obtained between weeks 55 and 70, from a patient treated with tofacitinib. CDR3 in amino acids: CASSPWAVYNSPLHF. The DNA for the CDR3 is TGTGCCAGCAGTCCCTGGGCCGTGTATAATTCACCCCTCCACTTT. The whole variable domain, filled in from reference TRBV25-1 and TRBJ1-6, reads EADIYQTPRYLVIGTGKKITLECSQTMGHDKMYWYQQDPGMELHLIHYSYGVNSTEKGDLSSESTVSRIRTEHFPLTLESARPSHTSQYLCASSPWAVYNSPLHFGNGTRLTVT.